This is a list of T cell receptor beta chains from one sample in a study of vaccination and CD4 T cells after COVID-19. No antigen has been identified for these receptors. Using its own MiXCR run on the PCR reads, TCRdb lists one record per CDR3 protein. Of some 25,000 distinct CDR3 sequences in the sample, about 60% were seen once. This material consisted of CD4+ T cells from blood, cultured in vitro, taken after SARS-CoV-2 vaccination. These receptors were obtained from a human donor who received a COVID-19 vaccine. The CDR3 runs from the conserved cysteine through the conserved F or W.

cdr3_aa | v_call | cdr3_length
CASGPRGSRGEQYF | TRBV12-5 | 14
CATSDAGTGAGSTDTQYF | TRBV24-1 | 18
CASRIQGEGEQYF | TRBV6-1 | 13
CASSVGAGINEKLFF | TRBV9 | 15
CASSPVGTSGDPSYEQYF | TRBV7-6 | 18
CASSFQTQETQYF | TRBV5-1 | 13
CASSLSLTGGHTGELFF | TRBV5-1 | 17
CASSLTGTLGETQYF | TRBV5-1 | 15
CAWSNVLQETQYF | TRBV30 | 13
CASGLVPGTGGFGSPLHF | TRBV12-5 | 18